This T cell receptor beta chain was documented in a study of cytomegalovirus exposure and HLA in healthy donors. Study details: Early released data had around 88 million unique TCRs, all coming from HLA-typed donors.

Study conclusions and caveats: A reported reduction in N-insertions relative to the approximately 640-donor mean was seen in an Asian-associated ancestry cluster in a later analysis. A later analysis associated about 18,000 TCR beta sequences with HLA alleles at a 0.05 false discovery rate. V- and J-gene trimming of TCR beta was linked (in a later analysis) to a missense DCLRE1C variant.

Turning to this clone: Its specificity is unknown.

The germline gives CDR1 SGHTA, CDR2 FQGNSA. The CDR3 has 11 residues. Trimming stripped 4 bases from V and 9 bases from J, with 6 bases between. PCR employed 60 Vbeta and 13 Jbeta primers. Measured with immunoSEQ multiplex PCR; TCRdb has only the in-frame clones, and not every one. This table holds tens of thousands of clones, about 79% found once. The chain combines TRBV7-2 with TRBJ2-2, with D unresolved. Sequenced: PBMCs. The origin of this receptor is a woman between 40 and 50 years old in good health and CMV-seronegative. DNA of the CDR3: TGTGCCAGCAGCTCTTCTTGGGAGCTGTTTTTT. Its translation is CASSSSWELFF.